Sequencing of this TCR beta chain was carried out in a study of T cells in Graves' hyperthyroidism and ophthalmopathy. Authors of the study amplified TCR beta CDR3 regions from RNA transcripts. The study used the HTBI primer set for a first-round RT-PCR of the TCR CDR3. In TCRdb, the multiplex PCR reads were re-called with MiXCR into one record per CDR3 protein. The top ten clones hold about 10% of a sample with about 700,000 distinct CDR3 sequences, 13% to 15% of them seen once. Germline CDR1 and CDR2: MDHEN and SYDVKM. The length of the CDR3 is 13 residues. V dropped 5 bases and J dropped 4 bases, with 11 bases sitting between them. This clonotype was detected many times.

This chain uses TRBV28 with TRBJ1-2; TRBD1 might be the D (6 bases). The receptor comes from a woman under 30 with Graves' hyperthyroidism. The sample consisted of blood. CDR3 nucleotides: TGTGCCAGCAGTATACAGGGTGGCTATGGCTACACCTTC. It codes for CASSIQGGYGYTF.